The 9 T cell receptor beta chains presented below share a single source sample, sequenced in a study of blood T cell repertoires in COVID-19. Only in-frame clones appear in the TCRdb table, and some are missing; sequencing was by immunoSEQ multiplex PCR. Here the sample spans 50,000 to 65,000 clones, roughly 89% being singletons. Sequenced sample: peripheral blood. The receptors stem from a man aged 60-69 years with active COVID-19.

The chain joins TRBV2 to TRBJ1-2, with 10 bases aligning to TRBD1. CDR1 and CDR2 from the germline V gene are SNHLY and FYNNEI. J gave up 8 bases and V 6 bases, and 6 bases lay outside the gene matches. CDR3 length equals 13 residues. The CDR3 DNA sequence: TGTGCCAGCAGCACGACAGGGGGCGACGGCTACACCTTC. Its translation: CASSTTGGDGYTF.

This chain uses TRBV7-9 with TRBJ2-4; 12 bases match TRBD1. The CDR3 has 12 residues. The ends lost 4 bases at V and 15 bases at J; junction bases unmatched: 4. CDR1 and CDR2 from the germline V gene are SEHNR and FQNEAQ (reference sequence). CDR3 sequence reads: CASSSGTGGLYF. The CDR3 DNA reads as TGTGCCAGCAGCTCCGGGACAGGGGGCCTGTACTTC.

The chain couples TRBV21-1 to TRBJ2-1; the D call of TRBD2 is as the table states it, not checked on the DNA. TRBV21-1 constitutes a pseudogene. This CDR3 has 18 amino acids. The CDR3, as DNA: TGTGCCAGCAGCAAAGAACGCGGGAGGGACTCTATCTACAATGAGCAGTTCTTC. Its protein is CASSKERGRDSIYNEQFF.

This clone appeared a single time. This chain uses TRBV7-9 with TRBJ2-7, with D tentatively TRBD1 (6 bases). The germline V gene encodes CDR1 SEHNR and CDR2 FQNEAQ (reference sequence). The CDR3 length is 15 residues. V was trimmed by 1 base and J by 0 bases, leaving 10 bases between them. The CDR3 reads CASSLGDTLSYEQYF. Here the CDR3 DNA reads TGTGCCAGCAGCTTAGGGGACACCCTCTCCTACGAGCAGTACTTC.

This chain joins TRBV6-1 and TRBJ2-3, with a tentative D call TRBD2 (5 bases). Germline V gene data show CDR1 as MNHNS and CDR2 as SASEGT. CDR3 length equals 16 residues. V was cut by 2 bases and J by 3 bases, with 15 bases left in between. The CDR3: CASSESRGFGTDTQYF. The DNA for the CDR3 is TGTGCCAGCAGTGAATCCCGCGGGTTTGGAACAGATACGCAGTATTTT.

V is TRBV28 and J is TRBJ1-5; the D gene is possibly TRBD1 (6 bases). The CDR3 consists of 14 residues. CDR1 is MDHEN, CDR2 SYDVKM, per germline. With 1 base removed from V and 7 bases from J, the gap between germline ends came to 11 bases. CDR3 sequence: CASSLFPGAQPQHF. CDR3 nucleotides: TGTGCCAGCAGTTTATTCCCAGGGGCCCAGCCCCAGCATTTT. Full variable domain (rest looked up from reference TRBV28 and TRBJ1-5): DVKVTQSSRYLVKRTGEKVFLECVQDMDHENMFWYRQDPGLGLRLIYFSYDVKMKEKGDIPEGYSVSREKKERFSLILESASTNQTSMYLCASSLFPGAQPQHFGDGTRLSIL.

The chain has TRBV5-8 and TRBJ1-1; D gene ambiguous. Germline V gives CDR1 SGHTS, CDR2 YDEGEE. The V end was cut by 2 bases, the J end by 5 bases, with 7 bases between. The CDR3 runs to 12 residues. The CDR3 region has the DNA TGTGCCAGCAGCTTTGGGAGGACTGAAGCTTTCTTT. Translation: CASSFGRTEAFF.

This chain uses TRBV24-1 with TRBJ2-4, with a possible D match to TRBD1 (5 bases). The CDR3 runs to 18 residues. V gave up 8 bases and J gave up 0 bases, with 22 bases separating them. Germline V gene data show CDR1 as KGHDR and CDR2 as SFDVKD. DNA for the CDR3: TGTGCCACCATCTATGTCCCGGTCAGGGCCTTAGCCAAAAACATTCAGTACTTC. This translates into CATIYVPVRALAKNIQYF.

The chain is built from TRBV18 and TRBJ2-7; D is perhaps TRBD1 (6 bases). Trimming removed 3 bases from V and 2 bases from J, with 11 bases in between. This CDR3 has 14 residues. Germline V gives CDR1 KGHSH, CDR2 LQKENI. Here the CDR3 reads CASSPDRSTYEQYF. In nucleotides, the CDR3 is TGTGCCAGCTCACCCGACAGGAGCACCTACGAGCAGTACTTC.